These T cell receptor beta chains were read from a single sample in a study of blood T cell repertoires in COVID-19. Produced via immunoSEQ multiplex PCR; TCRdb's table is partial and in-frame only. The table shows 240,000 or so clones, with approximately 90% occurring only once. Material for sequencing was PBMCs or T cells enriched from blood (not recorded which). The receptors stem from a man aged 35-49 years who had recovered from COVID-19. CDR3s include the opening cysteine and the closing phenylalanine or tryptophan. Each record gives: V gene, clone size, J gene, D gene, CDR3 DNA, CDR3 protein. A D gene is named only where the DNA matches it firmly. Size is omitted from some rows. Given values are once, few, many or a class for expanded clones.

TRBV7-3,NA,TRBJ2-6,NA,TGTGCCAGCAGCTCCGAGAGGGACATTTCGAGTGGGGCCAACGTCCTGACTTTC,CASSSERDISSGANVLTF
TRBV19,NA,TRBJ1-5,NA,TGTGCCAGTAGTATTACAGGGCGGCCCGATCAGCCCCAGCATTTT,CASSITGRPDQPQHF
TRBV24-1,NA,TRBJ2-7,TRBD1,TGTGCCACCAGCTCCCACAGGGGGCCGTACGAGCAGTACTTC,CATSSHRGPYEQYF
TRBV5-1,NA,TRBJ2-7,TRBD1,TGCGCCAGTTCGGGACAGGGTAACACCTACGAGCAGTACTTC,CASSGQGNTYEQYF
TRBV28,NA,TRBJ2-1,TRBD2,TGTGCCAGCAGTGCGGGACTAGCGGATTCCTACAATGAGCAGTTCTTC,CASSAGLADSYNEQFF
TRBV7-2,NA,TRBJ2-3,NA,TGTGCCAGCAGCTCACTAGCATATACTAGCACAGATACGCAGTATTTT,CASSSLAYTSTDTQYF
TRBV6-4,NA,TRBJ2-2,TRBD1,TGTGCCAGCGGACAGGGAAACACCGGGGAGCTGTTTTTT,CASGQGNTGELFF
TRBV5-4,once,TRBJ2-5,TRBD2,TGTGCCAGCAGCTTGGCCTTAGGACTAGCGGAGATGGGACTCCAAGAGACCCAGTACTTC,CASSLALGLAEMGLQETQYF
TRBV7-2,once,TRBJ1-5,NA,TGTGCCAGCAGCTTAGTTGCGGGGGCGAATCAGCCCCAGCATTTT,CASSLVAGANQPQHF
TRBV11-2,once,TRBJ1-1,NA,TGTGCCAGCAAGACGTTACCCCGGACAGACGGAGCTAAAGCTTTCTTT,CASKTLPRTDGAKAFF
TRBV19,NA,TRBJ2-7,TRBD1,TGTGCCAGTAGTATATCCCCTAACAGGGGCGTCTACGAGCAGTACTTC,CASSISPNRGVYEQYF
TRBV30,NA,TRBJ2-6,NA,TGTGCCTGGAGTGAAAGCGTCTCTGGGGCCAACGTCCTGACTTTC,CAWSESVSGANVLTF
TRBV6-5,NA,TRBJ2-6,NA,TGTGCCAGCAGTTACGGGGACAAAACTGGGGCCAACGTCCTGACTTTC,CASSYGDKTGANVLTF
TRBV9,NA,TRBJ1-2,NA,TGTGCCAGCAGCGTTCTTGGTGGCAGGGGTTCCTATGGCTACACCTTC,CASSVLGGRGSYGYTF
TRBV30,NA,TRBJ1-1,NA,TGTGCCTGGAGTGTATTCGCGGGGGCGTTTTTTGGGCAGAGCAACACTGAAGCTTTCTTT,CAWSVFAGAFFGQSNTEAFF
TRBV19,NA,TRBJ1-1,NA,TGTGCCAGTAGTATGGGGGGGAAAGAAGCTTTCTTT,CASSMGGKEAFF
TRBV4-3,NA,TRBJ2-7,NA,TGCGCCAGCAGCCAAGATACCGGGGAGGGGGCCTACGAGCAGTACTTC,CASSQDTGEGAYEQYF
TRBV4-2,NA,TRBJ1-2,NA,TGTGCCAGCAGCCAAGATACGGTTGACTATGGCTACACCTTC,CASSQDTVDYGYTF
TRBV18,NA,TRBJ1-3,NA,TGTGCCAGCTCACCAAGCGTCACGGCCACTGGAAACACCATATATTTT,CASSPSVTATGNTIYF
TRBV7-3,NA,TRBJ2-3,NA,TGTGCCAGCAGCCTCTTAGGGGCTGGCACAGATACGCAGTATTTT,CASSLLGAGTDTQYF
TRBV4-1,NA,TRBJ2-7,NA,TGCGCCAGCAGCCAAGCGGGTGGGGGGTCCTACGAGCAGTACTTC,CASSQAGGGSYEQYF
TRBV20-1,NA,TRBJ2-7,TRBD2,TGCAGTGCTAGTCCACTAGCGGGGCCGCAGTTCTACGAGCAGTACTTC,CSASPLAGPQFYEQYF
TRBV10-3,NA,TRBJ1-1,NA,TGTGCCATCAGTGAGCCCCCGGGTAGGAACACTGAAGCTTTCTTT,CAISEPPGRNTEAFF
TRBV5-5,NA,TRBJ2-3,NA,TGTGCCAGCAGCGTCGGTGTAGATACGCAGTATTTT,CASSVGVDTQYF
TRBV4-2,NA,TRBJ1-6,NA,TGTGCCAGCAGCCAAGAATCCAGGGGATTGGCGCCCCTCCACTTT,CASSQESRGLAPLHF
TRBV24-1,NA,TRBJ2-1,TRBD1,TGTGCCACCAGTGACCCAACTAAGGACAGGGAAACCTACAATGAGCAGTTCTTC,CATSDPTKDRETYNEQFF
TRBV19,few,TRBJ2-7,NA,TGTGCCAGTAGTATTTCTTCGGGGAACTCCTACGAGCAGTACTTC,CASSISSGNSYEQYF
TRBV3-1/TRBV3-2,NA,TRBJ2-1,TRBD2,TGTGCCAGCAGCCACGGGAGGGGTCCTTACAATGAGCAGTTCTTC,CASSHGRGPYNEQFF
TRBV9,NA,TRBJ1-4,NA,TGTGCCAGCAGCGTAGGATGGGGGGTAAATGAAAAACTGTTTTTT,CASSVGWGVNEKLFF
TRBV6-5,once,TRBJ1-1,NA,TGTGCCAGCAGTTACTCGACTAACACTGAAGCTTTCTTT,CASSYSTNTEAFF
TRBV11-3,NA,TRBJ1-6,NA,TGTGCCAGCAGCTTAGGGCAGTTAAATAATTCACCCCTCCACTTT,CASSLGQLNNSPLHF
TRBV7-9,NA,TRBJ2-1,NA,TGTGCCAGCAGCCGTTCGGACAACAATGAGCAGTTCTTC,CASSRSDNNEQFF
TRBV7-9,NA,TRBJ2-3,TRBD2,TGTGCCAGCAGCTTTGGCGGGGGAGATACGCAGTATTTT,CASSFGGGDTQYF
TRBV4-1,NA,TRBJ2-1,TRBD1,TGCGCCAGCAGCCAAGACCCGGGACAGGGCCGGTACAATGAGCAGTTCTTC,CASSQDPGQGRYNEQFF
TRBV7-9,NA,TRBJ1-2,NA,TGTGCCAGCAGCTTAGGCGACAGTCAAGGTGGCGGCTACACCTTC,CASSLGDSQGGGYTF
TRBV5-6,NA,TRBJ1-2,NA,TGTGCCAGCAGCTTGCACAGGATATATGGCTACACCTTC,CASSLHRIYGYTF
TRBV18,NA,TRBJ1-1,NA,TGTGCCAGCTCACCTTCAGAGAACACTGAAGCTTTCTTT,CASSPSENTEAFF
TRBV6-5,NA,TRBJ2-1,NA,TGTGCCAGCAGTCCCCTAGGGGGGGCTATTGAGCAGTTCTTC,CASSPLGGAIEQFF
TRBV18,NA,TRBJ2-3,TRBD2,TGTGCCAGCTCACCAAATATAGCGGGGCCCACAGATACGCAGTATTTT,CASSPNIAGPTDTQYF
TRBV19,NA,TRBJ2-2,NA,TGTGCCAGTAGTCGGACCGGGGCCGGGGAGCTGTTTTTT,CASSRTGAGELFF
TRBV19,NA,TRBJ2-5,NA,TGTGCCAGTACCCACCCCACAGTCGAGACCCAGTACTTC,CASTHPTVETQYF
TRBV4-2,NA,TRBJ2-7,TRBD2,TGTGCCAGCAGCCAAGATGGGACTAGCGGGGGCTCCTACGAGCAGTACTTC,CASSQDGTSGGSYEQYF
TRBV7-3,once,TRBJ2-1,TRBD2,TGTGCCAGCAGCCGGACTAGCGGGAGCTTCAATGAGCAGTTCTTC,CASSRTSGSFNEQFF
TRBV19,NA,TRBJ1-1,NA,TGTGCCAGTAGTAACCCCCGCACAGTGATGAACACTGAAGCTTTCTTT,CASSNPRTVMNTEAFF
TRBV5-1,NA,TRBJ2-5,TRBD1,TGCGCCAGCAGCTCATCACGGGGGACAGGGGTAGGAGAGACCCAGTACTTC,CASSSSRGTGVGETQYF
TRBV6-2/TRBV6-3,once,TRBJ1-1,NA,TGTGCCAGCAGTTCCAGTGTAACAATGAACACTGAAGCTTTCTTT,CASSSSVTMNTEAFF
TRBV7-8,NA,TRBJ1-4,TRBD1,TGTGCCAGCAGCCGAACTTTACACACAGGGGGCAGGGATGAAAAACTGTTTTTT,CASSRTLHTGGRDEKLFF
TRBV4-1,once,TRBJ1-5,NA,TGCGCCAGCAGCCAAGAGTTAGATCGACAAGGATATAGCAATCAGCCCCAGCATTTT,CASSQELDRQGYSNQPQHF
TRBV9,once,TRBJ1-2,TRBD1,TGTGCCAGCAGCGTAGGACAGGGCTATGGCTACACCTTC,CASSVGQGYGYTF
TRBV27,NA,TRBJ1-1,NA,TGTGCCAGCAGTTTAAGTACGCCGGAACAGGGATGGAGTAAGAACACTGAAGCTTTCTTT,CASSLSTPEQGWSKNTEAFF
TRBV19,NA,TRBJ2-7,NA,TGTGCCAGTAGTCCGGGACATAGCTACGAGCAGTACTTC,CASSPGHSYEQYF
TRBV4-1,few,TRBJ2-7,TRBD1,TGCGCCAGCAGCCAAGATCCCAGGGGGCAAGCCTACGAGCAGTACTTC,CASSQDPRGQAYEQYF
TRBV2,NA,TRBJ2-7,NA,TGTGCCAGCAGTGGGGACAACTCCTACGAGCAGTACTTC,CASSGDNSYEQYF
TRBV7-2,NA,TRBJ1-4,NA,TGTGCCAGCAGCTTGACCCAGGGACTCGGCGATGAAAAACTGTTTTTT,CASSLTQGLGDEKLFF
TRBV15,NA,TRBJ2-7,NA,TGTGCCACCAGCAGAGATCCCGCAGGAACACGAAACCGGATCTACGAGCAGTACTTC,CATSRDPAGTRNRIYEQYF
TRBV10-3,NA,TRBJ2-1,NA,TGTGCCGTCTCCGGGGTAGGCTTACCCCACGATAATGAGCAGTTCTTC,CAVSGVGLPHDNEQFF
TRBV28,NA,TRBJ2-7,TRBD1,TGTGCCAGCAGTTTAACGACAGGGGTTATATCCTACGAGCAGTACTTC,CASSLTTGVISYEQYF
TRBV6-1,NA,TRBJ2-6,TRBD2,TGTGCCAGCAGTGCAGCGGGACTGCTCTCTGGGGCCAACGTCCTGACTTTC,CASSAAGLLSGANVLTF
TRBV27,NA,TRBJ1-5,TRBD1,TGTGCCAGCAGTCGATCCGGGACAGGGAGGCAGCCCCAGCATTTT,CASSRSGTGRQPQHF
TRBV28,NA,TRBJ1-1,NA,TGTGCCAGCAGGCCGGCCATCAGGGGTTATCCGACTGAAGCTTTCTTT,CASRPAIRGYPTEAFF